The entry that follows covers one TCR beta chain sequence. Some clones are missing from TCRdb's copy, which holds only in-frame ones; the method was immunoSEQ multiplex PCR. Here the sample spans about 65,000 clones, 87% being singletons. This record comes from a study of OX40 agonist ivuxolimab in advanced cancers. Background on the study: Dose-escalation patients had hepatocellular carcinoma, melanoma, renal cell or head and neck cancer.

Individuals having autoimmune disease history or systemic immunosuppression were not enrolled. The study sampled blood at baseline, cycle 4 day 1, and cycle 7 day 1. Trimming took 0 bases from V and 7 from J, leaving 7 bases between them. CDR1 SGHNT and CDR2 YENEEA come from the germline V gene. CDR3 size: 13 residues. This material consisted of CD4+ or CD8+ T cells sorted from blood, taken in a trial of the OX40 agonist ivuxolimab. This receptor was obtained from an adult with an advanced solid tumor such as melanoma, head and neck, liver or kidney cancer. The rearrangement links TRBV11-3 to TRBJ1-3, with a possible D match to TRBD1 (6 bases). This chain's CDR3 is CASSLDRGNTIYF. The CDR3 nucleotides are TGTGCCAGCAGCTTAGACAGGGGCAACACCATATATTTT.